Following are 26 T cell receptor beta chains from one sample sequenced in a study of cytomegalovirus exposure and HLA in healthy donors. The primer mix had 60 Vbeta and 13 Jbeta primers. TCRdb's table, derived via immunoSEQ multiplex PCR, lists solely in-frame clones and lacks some. The sample shows around 150,000 clones, 70% to 80% of them seen only once. The sequencing sample was made of PBMCs. Receptors originate from a human donor in good health.

The chain's CDR3 is CASSGPGVGQPQHF. The CDR3 DNA reads as TGTGCCAGCAGCGGACCAGGGGTGGGTCAGCCCCAGCATTTT. The gene calls are TRBV9 and TRBJ1-5; the D gene is possibly TRBD1 (6 bases). The CDR3 loop spans 14 amino acids. V was cut by 3 bases and J by 6 bases, with 13 bases left in between. Germline values: CDR1 SGDLS, CDR2 YYNGEE.

This clone was seen only once. This rearrangement joins TRBV19 to TRBJ1-6; a weak D match, TRBD1 (6 bases). There are 13 residues in the CDR3. Trimming left V 10 bases short and J 14 bases short, with 21 bases between. Germline CDR1 LNHDA, CDR2 SQIVND (reference sequence). This chain's CDR3 is CATSSGASLSLHF. The CDR3 DNA reads TGTGCCACAAGCTCAGGGGCCTCGCTGTCCCTCCACTTT.

J is TRBJ1-3 and V is TRBV5-4; 10 bases map to TRBD1. This CDR3 spans 16 amino acids. V shed 4 bases, J shed 1 base, and the junction held 5 bases outside the gene matches. The V gene's germline CDR1 is SGHNT and CDR2 YYREEE (reference sequence). CDR3 residues: CASSLTGGLSGNTIYF. The CDR3 nucleotides are TGTGCCAGCAGCCTGACAGGGGGCCTTTCTGGAAACACCATATATTTT.

This sequence joins TRBV28 and TRBJ1-5, with D hard to call. V was clipped by 11 bases and J by 4 bases, with 3 bases between them. The CDR3 runs to 9 residues. Germline loops: CDR1 MDHEN, CDR2 SYDVKM. The CDR3 loop is CASNQPQHF. The CDR3 nucleotides read TGTGCCTCGAATCAGCCCCAGCATTTT. Complete variable domain (other parts from reference TRBV28 and TRBJ1-5): DVKVTQSSRYLVKRTGEKVFLECVQDMDHENMFWYRQDPGLGLRLIYFSYDVKMKEKGDIPEGYSVSREKKERFSLILESASTNQTSMYLCASNQPQHFGDGTRLSIL.

The chain couples TRBV5-4 to TRBJ1-2; D possibly corresponds to TRBD1 (5 bases). Germline V gene sequence: CDR1 SGHNT, CDR2 YYREEE (reference sequence). This CDR3 is built from 15 residues. V was pared by 4 bases and J by 4 bases, with 17 bases between. CDR3 in amino acids: CASSPGRQRLYGYTF. The CDR3 nucleotides are TGTGCCAGCAGCCCAGGACGACAGAGACTCTATGGCTACACCTTC. The variable domain in full, with the rest retrieved from reference TRBV5-4 and TRBJ1-2, is ETGVTQSPTHLIKTRGQQVTLRCSSQSGHNTVSWYQQALGQGPQFIFQYYREEENGRGNFPPRFSGLQFPNYSSELNVNALELDDSALYLCASSPGRQRLYGYTFGSGTRLTVV.

The rearrangement uses TRBV6-5 and TRBJ1-4; 8 positions agree with TRBD1. The CDR3 loop spans 13 amino acids. Germline assignment: CDR1 MNHEY and CDR2 SVGAGI. V dropped 6 bases and J dropped 8; count of bases not matched to a gene: 5. The CDR3 sequence is CASRGQGREKLFF. CDR3 in DNA: TGTGCCAGCAGAGGACAGGGCCGAGAAAAACTGTTTTTT.

The chain links TRBV6-1 to TRBJ1-3; D might be TRBD1 (6 bases). V lost 3 bases to trimming and J lost 2 bases, with 23 bases between them. The CDR3 consists of 19 residues. CDR1 is MNHNS and CDR2 is SASEGT in the germline V gene. CDR3 protein: CASSDGTKTGPHAGNTIYF. CDR3 coding DNA: TGTGCCAGCAGTGACGGCACTAAGACAGGCCCACACGCTGGAAACACCATATATTTT.

V and J are TRBV28 and TRBJ1-5, with TRBD1 as a possible D gene (6 bases). The CDR3 runs 14 residues. CDR1 and CDR2 (germline): MDHEN, SYDVKM. V lost 3 bases, J lost 5 bases, and 11 bases lay in between. Here the CDR3 reads CASSFIQGHQPQHF. The CDR3 DNA follows: TGTGCCAGCAGTTTCATACAGGGACATCAGCCCCAGCATTTT.

V is TRBV5-4 and J is TRBJ2-1; perhaps TRBD2 as D (6 bases). V was shortened by 0 bases and J by 2 bases, with 9 bases between the two germline ends. CDR3 length equals 15 residues. CDR1 is SGHNT and CDR2 is YYREEE in the germline V gene (reference sequence). The CDR3 sequence: CASSLEGTPYNEQFF. The CDR3 region has the DNA TGTGCCAGCAGCTTGGAAGGGACTCCCTACAATGAGCAGTTCTTC.

Comment on this clone: One end of the junction does not line up with germline, which may come from a read error. The chain uses TRBV6-5 and TRBJ1-2; TRBD1 matches at 8 bases. The CDR3 spans 14 residues. CDR1 is MNHEY, CDR2 SVGAGI, per germline. The CDR3 DNA reads as TGTGCCAGCACCCTAACAGGGGGTTCGAATGGCTACCCCTTC. Translation: CASTLTGGSNGYPF.

This clone was found a few times. This rearrangement joins TRBV9 to TRBJ1-1, with D possibly matching TRBD1 (5 bases). The CDR3 length is 15 residues. The ends were cut back, 0 bases at V and 4 bases at J, with 13 bases in the middle. Germline V lookup: CDR1 SGDLS, CDR2 YYNGEE. DNA for the CDR3: TGTGCCAGCAGCGTAGGTACAGGTCTGTCCACTGAAGCTTTCTTT. Its protein is CASSVGTGLSTEAFF.

The chain has TRBV6-1 and TRBJ1-3; D gene unclear. CDR1 and CDR2 (germline): MNHNS, SASEGT. This CDR3 contains 15 residues. The ends were cut back, 1 base at V and 0 bases at J, with 7 bases in the middle. Here the CDR3 DNA reads TGTGCCAGCAGTGAAGGAAGGAGCTCTGGAAACACCATATATTTT. Its translation is CASSEGRSSGNTIYF.

The table lists this clone with a count of one. V gene TRBV28 combines with J gene TRBJ1-2, with 8 nucleotides matching TRBD1. In germline, CDR1 is MDHEN, CDR2 SYDVKM. The CDR3 is 14 amino acids. V dropped 4 bases and J dropped 4; count of bases not matched to a gene: 5. CDR3 region: CASSYSGTGYGYTF. CDR3 nucleotides: TGTGCCAGCAGTTACTCCGGGACAGGCTATGGCTACACCTTC.

This clone has only a few counts. V gene TRBV4-3 combines with J gene TRBJ2-2, with TRBD1 matching 9 bases. The J segment lost 4 bases and the V segment lost 3 bases, leaving 9 bases of the junction unmatched. Germline assignment: CDR1 LGHNA and CDR2 YSLEER. The CDR3 length is 17 residues. The CDR3 DNA follows: TGCGCCAGCAGCCAGACGACAGGGGGTCACCTCACCGGGGAGCTGTTTTTT. Residues: CASSQTTGGHLTGELFF.

The sample holds one count of this clone. The genes are TRBV7-9 and TRBJ1-5; D is unclear. The CDR3 has 12 residues. V gave up 5 bases and J gave up 7 bases, with 9 bases separating them. Per germline, CDR1 SEHNR and CDR2 FQNEAQ (reference sequence). The CDR3 reads CASSLPSQPQHF. CDR3 nucleotide sequence: TGTGCCAGCAGCCTCCCCTCCCAGCCCCAGCATTTT.

J is TRBJ2-3 and V is TRBV15; 7 nucleotides line up with TRBD2. Per the germline V gene, CDR1 is LNHNV and CDR2 is YYDKDF (reference sequence). Trimming cost V 0 bases and J 2 bases; bases outside gene matches: 8. The CDR3 is 17 amino acids. CDR3 sequence: CATSRDWGREVTDTQYF. CDR3 sequence (DNA): TGTGCCACCAGCAGAGATTGGGGACGGGAGGTCACAGATACGCAGTATTTT.

J is TRBJ1-6 and V is TRBV2; a weak D match, TRBD1 (6 bases). The V gene lost 4 bases and the J gene lost 7 bases, with 14 bases spanning the gap. The CDR3 covers 15 residues. CDR1 and CDR2 (germline): SNHLY, FYNNEI. Here the CDR3 DNA reads TGTGCCAGCAGTGTCAGGGGAGTGAGCAATTCACCCCTCCACTTT. Translating it yields CASSVRGVSNSPLHF.

The chain recombines TRBV7-9 with TRBJ2-7; 7 bases agree with TRBD1. The CDR3 sequence is 14 residues long. Trimming took 3 bases from V and 2 from J; bases not matched to a gene: 4. Germline CDR1 SEHNR, CDR2 FQNEAQ (reference sequence). Written as DNA, the CDR3 is TGTGCCAGCAGCTTTGAAGGGGGCGCCTACGAGCAGTACTTC. This sequence encodes CASSFEGGAYEQYF.

This sequence joins TRBV5-4 and TRBJ2-2; D call uncertain. The CDR3 contains 15 residues. Per germline, CDR1 SGHNT and CDR2 YYREEE (reference sequence). V lost 0 bases and J lost 3, with 9 bases in between. In nucleotides, the CDR3 is TGTGCCAGCAGCTTGGCCGGTCATCACACCGGGGAGCTGTTTTTT. As protein: CASSLAGHHTGELFF.

The chain has TRBV7-9 and TRBJ1-2; no definite D call. The V and J ends lost 3 bases and 2 bases respectively, with 13 bases between them. The CDR3 spans 15 residues. CDR1 is SEHNR and CDR2 is FQNEAQ in the germline V gene (reference sequence). The DNA of the CDR3 is TGTGCCAGCAGCTTTCAATCAGGAATGAACTATGGCTACACCTTC. Residues: CASSFQSGMNYGYTF.

The chain joins TRBV21-1 to TRBJ2-1; the table's D call, TRBD2, was not checked against the DNA. TRBV21-1 is deemed a pseudogene. CDR3 length: 13 residues. The CDR3 nucleotides are TGTGCCAGCAGTAAAAGCGGGGTGAATGAGCAGTTCTTC. Protein sequence: CASSKSGVNEQFF.

This clone was found a few times. This rearrangement joins TRBV7-8 to TRBJ2-2; 13 bases agree with TRBD2. Per germline, CDR1 SGHVS and CDR2 FQNEAQ. Losses at the gene ends were 5 bases for V and 5 bases for J; bases not matched to a gene: 2. The CDR3 is 15 amino acids. The CDR3 here is CASSRTSGSTGELFF. The CDR3 bases are TGTGCCAGCAGCCGGACTAGCGGGAGTACCGGGGAGCTGTTTTTT.

The genes are TRBV2 and TRBJ2-4; D is uncertain. CDR3 length: 18 amino acids. V was trimmed by 5 bases and J by 1 base, leaving 21 bases between them. CDR1 SNHLY and CDR2 FYNNEI come from the germline V gene. The CDR3 loop is CASSPGFVLVFAKNIQYF. DNA of the CDR3: TGTGCCAGCAGTCCTGGTTTCGTTCTAGTATTCGCCAAAAACATTCAGTACTTC.

The chain couples TRBV5-8 to TRBJ2-5; 7 bases agree with TRBD2. V lost 4 bases, J lost 4 bases, and 7 bases stayed unmatched. There are 14 residues in the CDR3. Per germline, CDR1 SGHTS and CDR2 YDEGEE. CDR3 protein: CASSRSSGPETQYF. CDR3 coding DNA: TGTGCCAGCAGCCGATCTAGCGGTCCAGAGACCCAGTACTTC.

The V gene is TRBV5-1, the J gene TRBJ2-1; possible D gene TRBD2, 6 bases. The CDR3 contains 12 residues. Germline assignment: CDR1 SGHRS and CDR2 YFSETQ. V lost 3 bases to trimming and J lost 7 bases, with 8 bases between them. CDR3 region: CASSSSGNEQFF. The CDR3 DNA reads TGCGCCAGCAGCTCAAGCGGGAATGAGCAGTTCTTC. The full variable domain, with the rest looked up from reference TRBV5-1 and TRBJ2-1, is KAGVTQTPRYLIKTRGQQVTLSCSPISGHRSVSWYQQTPGQGLQFLFEYFSETQRNKGNFPGRFSGRQFSNSRSEMNVSTLELGDSALYLCASSSSGNEQFFGPGTRLTVL.

The V and J genes are TRBV4-2 and TRBJ1-2; tentative D call: TRBD1 (6 bases). Trimming took 4 bases from V and 6 from J, leaving 15 bases between them. Germline V gene data show CDR1 as LGHNA and CDR2 as YNFKEQ. The CDR3 consists of 14 residues. The CDR3 region is CASSPVGRGDGYTF. The CDR3 DNA follows: TGTGCCAGCAGCCCGGTTGGCAGGGGTGATGGCTACACCTTC.